Below, one T cell receptor (beta chain) is given with its context. Antigen specificity is unknown. This entry is derived from a study of blood T cells in healthy people across ages. Study-wide results and caveats: Per-million-T-cell TCR beta diversity fell roughly linearly with age.

Germline CDR1 SEHNR, CDR2 FQNEAQ (reference sequence). V lost 7 bases and J 1 base, leaving 19 bases between the germline ends. This CDR3 is 16 amino acids long. The use of a sample-barcoded 5' primer and a J-beta primer mix characterized a second PCR of about 7 to 12 cycles. The study obtained at least 3 million CDR3-containing paired-end reads from every sample. TCRdb processed the 5' RACE reads anew with MiXCR; each CDR3 protein has one entry. The sample lists around 520,000 distinct CDR3 sequences; roughly a quarter were seen once. These data also formed part of another study, on T cells of mothers and their children.

This TCR derives from a boy aged 2 to 9 in good health. The chain is built from TRBV7-9 and TRBJ2-5; D possibly matches TRBD1 or TRBD2 (6 bases each). Specimen: blood. Here the CDR3 reads CASNRTGTALQETQYF. The CDR3 DNA follows: TGTGCCAGCAACCGTACAGGGACTGCACTCCAAGAGACCCAGTACTTC.